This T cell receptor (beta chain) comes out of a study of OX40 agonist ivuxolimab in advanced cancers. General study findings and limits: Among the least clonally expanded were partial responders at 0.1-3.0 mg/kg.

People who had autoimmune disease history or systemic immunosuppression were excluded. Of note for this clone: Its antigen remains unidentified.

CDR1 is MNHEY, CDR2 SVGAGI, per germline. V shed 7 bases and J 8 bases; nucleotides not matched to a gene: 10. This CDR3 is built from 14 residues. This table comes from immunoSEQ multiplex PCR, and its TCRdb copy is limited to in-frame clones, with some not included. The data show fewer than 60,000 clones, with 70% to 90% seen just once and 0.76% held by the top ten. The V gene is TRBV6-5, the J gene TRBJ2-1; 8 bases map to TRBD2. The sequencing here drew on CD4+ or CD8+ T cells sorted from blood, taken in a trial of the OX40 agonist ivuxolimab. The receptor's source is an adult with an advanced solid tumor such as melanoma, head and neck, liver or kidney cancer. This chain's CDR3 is CASTASGGWDEQFF. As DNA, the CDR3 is TGTGCCAGCACCGCGTCGGGAGGGTGGGATGAGCAGTTCTTC.